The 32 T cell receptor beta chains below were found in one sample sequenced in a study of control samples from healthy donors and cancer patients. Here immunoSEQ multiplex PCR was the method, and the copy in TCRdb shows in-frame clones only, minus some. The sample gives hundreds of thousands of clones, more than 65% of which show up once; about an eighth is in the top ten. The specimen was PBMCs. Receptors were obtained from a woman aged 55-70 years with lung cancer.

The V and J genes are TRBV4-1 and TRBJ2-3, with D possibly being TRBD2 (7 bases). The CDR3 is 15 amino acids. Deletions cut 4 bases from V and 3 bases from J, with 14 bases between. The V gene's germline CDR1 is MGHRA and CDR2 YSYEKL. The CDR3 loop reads CASSLGQRGTDTQYF. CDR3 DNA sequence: TGCGCCAGCAGCCTTGGACAGCGGGGTACAGATACGCAGTATTTT.

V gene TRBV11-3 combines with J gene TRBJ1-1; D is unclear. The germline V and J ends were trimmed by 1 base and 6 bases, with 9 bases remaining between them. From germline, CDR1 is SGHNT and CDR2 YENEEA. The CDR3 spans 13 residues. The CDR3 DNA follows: TGTGCCAGCAGCTTAGGTGCCCGCGCTGAAGCTTTCTTT. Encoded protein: CASSLGARAEAFF.

The CDR3 loop reads CASSQWKGMGEKLFF. In nucleotides, the CDR3 is TGTGCCAGCAGCCAATGGAAGGGTATGGGTGAAAAACTGTTTTTT. V usage is TRBV5-4 and J usage is TRBJ1-4; D call uncertain. This CDR3 spans 15 amino acids. Trimming left V 4 bases short and J 7 bases short, with 17 bases between. CDR1 SGHNT and CDR2 YYREEE come from the germline V gene (reference sequence).

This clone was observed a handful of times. The CDR3 DNA follows: TGTGCCATGACTTGCGAAAAACTGTTTTTT. Its protein is CAMTCEKLFF. V usage is TRBV10-3 and J usage is TRBJ1-4; D is unresolved. Germline CDR1 ENHRY, CDR2 SYGVKD. This CDR3 comprises 10 residues. V was shortened by 9 bases and J by 8 bases, with 7 bases between the two germline ends.

The DNA for the CDR3 is TGTGCCAGCAGCTTAAACCCTGGGGAGACCCAGTACTTC. Translated, it gives CASSLNPGETQYF. This chain links TRBV7-3 with TRBJ2-5; D gene ambiguous. The germline CDR1 and CDR2 sequences are SGHTA and FQGTGA. The ends were cut back, 1 base at V and 5 bases at J, with 8 bases in the middle. The CDR3 totals 13 residues.

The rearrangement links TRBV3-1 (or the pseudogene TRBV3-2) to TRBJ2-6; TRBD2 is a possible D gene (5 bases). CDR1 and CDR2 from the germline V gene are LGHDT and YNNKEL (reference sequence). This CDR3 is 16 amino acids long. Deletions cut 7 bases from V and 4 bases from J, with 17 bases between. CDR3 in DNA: TGTGCCAGCAAGGGCAGCTCCGGGGAAGGGGCCAACGTCCTGACTTTC. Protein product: CASKGSSGEGANVLTF.

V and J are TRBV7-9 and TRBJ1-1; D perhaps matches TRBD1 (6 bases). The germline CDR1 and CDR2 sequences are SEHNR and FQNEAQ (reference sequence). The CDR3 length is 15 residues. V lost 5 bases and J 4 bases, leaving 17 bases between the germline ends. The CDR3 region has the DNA TGTGCCAGCAGCCCCTGGGGGGCGCGTGGCACTGAAGCTTTCTTT. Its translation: CASSPWGARGTEAFF.

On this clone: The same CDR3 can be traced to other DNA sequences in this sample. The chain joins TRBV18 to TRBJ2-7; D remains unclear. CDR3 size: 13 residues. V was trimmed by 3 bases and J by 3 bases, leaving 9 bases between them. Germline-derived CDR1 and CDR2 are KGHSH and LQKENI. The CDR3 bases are TGTGCCAGCTCACCTGGGGTAAGCTACGAGCAGTACTTC. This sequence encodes CASSPGVSYEQYF.

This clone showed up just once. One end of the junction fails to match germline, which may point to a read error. CDR3 DNA: TGCGCCAGCAGCCAAGAAGTAGCAGGTCGTCCGATCTTT. Protein sequence: CASSQEVAGRPIF. This rearrangement joins TRBV4-1 to TRBJ1-1; D is uncertain. The germline CDR1 and CDR2 sequences are MGHRA and YSYEKL. CDR3 length: 13 residues.

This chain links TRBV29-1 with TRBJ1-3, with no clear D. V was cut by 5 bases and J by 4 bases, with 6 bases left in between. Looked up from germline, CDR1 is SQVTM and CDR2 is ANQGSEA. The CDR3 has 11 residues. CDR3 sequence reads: CSVLIGNTIYF. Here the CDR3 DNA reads TGCAGCGTTCTGATAGGAAACACCATATATTTT.

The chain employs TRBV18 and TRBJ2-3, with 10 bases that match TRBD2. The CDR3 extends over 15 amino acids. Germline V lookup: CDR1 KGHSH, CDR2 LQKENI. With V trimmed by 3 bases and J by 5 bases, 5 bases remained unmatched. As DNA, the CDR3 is TGTGCCAGCTCACCGCTAGCGGGAGACCAAGATACGCAGTATTTT. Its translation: CASSPLAGDQDTQYF.

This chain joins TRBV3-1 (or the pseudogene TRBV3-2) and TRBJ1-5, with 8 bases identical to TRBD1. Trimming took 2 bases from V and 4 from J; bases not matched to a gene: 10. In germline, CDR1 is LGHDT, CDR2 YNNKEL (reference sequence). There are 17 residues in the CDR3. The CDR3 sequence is CASSQQGPGQVNQPQHF. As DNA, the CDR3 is TGTGCCAGCAGCCAACAGGGGCCGGGACAGGTGAATCAGCCCCAGCATTTT.

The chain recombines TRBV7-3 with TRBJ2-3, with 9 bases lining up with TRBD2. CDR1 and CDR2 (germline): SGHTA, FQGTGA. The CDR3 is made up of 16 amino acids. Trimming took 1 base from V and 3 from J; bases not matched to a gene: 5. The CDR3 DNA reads TGTGCCAGCAGCTTAATGCCTAGCGGGGCAACAGATACGCAGTATTTT. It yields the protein CASSLMPSGATDTQYF.

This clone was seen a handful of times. CDR3 DNA: TGTGCCAGCAGTCCACAGGTAACCACTGAAGCTTTCTTT. Translating it yields CASSPQVTTEAFF. V gene TRBV12-3 or TRBV12-4 combines with J gene TRBJ1-1; tentatively, D is TRBD1 (5 bases). The CDR3 is made up of 13 amino acids. V lost 5 bases and J lost 4, with 11 bases in between.

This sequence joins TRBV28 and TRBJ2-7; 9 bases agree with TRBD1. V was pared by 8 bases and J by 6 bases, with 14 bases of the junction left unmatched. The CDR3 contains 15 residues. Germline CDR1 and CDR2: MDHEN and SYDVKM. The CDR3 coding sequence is TGTGCCAGCCCCCCTCAGGGACAGGGTTCAGCCGAGCAGTACTTC. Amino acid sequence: CASPPQGQGSAEQYF.

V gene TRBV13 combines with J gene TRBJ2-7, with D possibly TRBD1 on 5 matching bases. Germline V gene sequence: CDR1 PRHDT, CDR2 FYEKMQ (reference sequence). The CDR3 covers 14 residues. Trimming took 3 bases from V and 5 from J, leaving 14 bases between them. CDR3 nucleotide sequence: TGTGCCAGCAGCTTCAGGGCCGGGCGGAACGAGCAGTACTTC. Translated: CASSFRAGRNEQYF.

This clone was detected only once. The CDR3 sequence is CASSPNRQGGYGYTF. Written as DNA, the CDR3 is TGCGCCAGCAGCCCAAACCGACAGGGAGGCTATGGCTACACCTTC. The V gene is TRBV5-1, the J gene TRBJ1-2; 7 positions match TRBD1. Germline V gene lookup returns CDR1 SGHRS and CDR2 YFSETQ. After removal of 4 bases from V and 4 bases from J, the junction contained 10 bases not matched to a gene. CDR3 length: 15 amino acids.

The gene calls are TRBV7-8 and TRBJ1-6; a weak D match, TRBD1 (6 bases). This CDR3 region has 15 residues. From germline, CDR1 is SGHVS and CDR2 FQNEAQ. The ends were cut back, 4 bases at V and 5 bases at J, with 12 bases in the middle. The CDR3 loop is CASSSQGRDNSPLHF. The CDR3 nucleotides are TGTGCCAGCAGCTCACAGGGAAGAGATAATTCACCCCTCCACTTT.

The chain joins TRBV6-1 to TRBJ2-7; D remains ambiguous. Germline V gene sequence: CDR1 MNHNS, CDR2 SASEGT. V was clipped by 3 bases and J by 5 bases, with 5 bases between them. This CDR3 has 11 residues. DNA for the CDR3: TGTGCCAGCAGTGATCTCCACGAGCAGTACTTC. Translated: CASSDLHEQYF.

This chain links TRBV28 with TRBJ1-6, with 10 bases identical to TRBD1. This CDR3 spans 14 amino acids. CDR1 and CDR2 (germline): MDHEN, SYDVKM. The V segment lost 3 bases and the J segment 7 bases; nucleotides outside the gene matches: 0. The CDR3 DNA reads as TGTGCCAGCAGTTTGGGACAGGGGAATTCACCCCTCCACTTT. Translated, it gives CASSLGQGNSPLHF.

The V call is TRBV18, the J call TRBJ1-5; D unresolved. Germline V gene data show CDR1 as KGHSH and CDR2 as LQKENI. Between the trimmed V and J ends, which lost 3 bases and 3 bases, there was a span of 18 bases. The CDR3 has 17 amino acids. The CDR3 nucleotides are TGTGCCAGCTCACCTCAACCGCCGCAGGTGGCCAATCAGCCCCAGCATTTT. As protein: CASSPQPPQVANQPQHF.

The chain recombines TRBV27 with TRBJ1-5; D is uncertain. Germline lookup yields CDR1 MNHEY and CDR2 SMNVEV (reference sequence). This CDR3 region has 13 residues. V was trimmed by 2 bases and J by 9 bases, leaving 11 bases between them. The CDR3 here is CASSLNREGPQHF. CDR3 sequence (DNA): TGTGCCAGCAGTTTAAATAGGGAAGGGCCCCAGCATTTT.

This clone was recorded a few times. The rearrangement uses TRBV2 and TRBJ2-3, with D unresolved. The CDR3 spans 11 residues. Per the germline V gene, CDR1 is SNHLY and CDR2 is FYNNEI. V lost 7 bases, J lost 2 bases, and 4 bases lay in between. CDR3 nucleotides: TGTGCCAGCACCTACACAGATACGCAGTATTTT. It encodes CASTYTDTQYF. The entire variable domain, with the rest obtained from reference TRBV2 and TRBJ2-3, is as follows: EPEVTQTPSHQVTQMGQEVILRCVPISNHLYFYWYRQILGQKVEFLVSFYNNEISEKSEIFDDQFSVERPDGSNFTLKIRSTKLEDSAMYFCASTYTDTQYFGPGTRLTVL.

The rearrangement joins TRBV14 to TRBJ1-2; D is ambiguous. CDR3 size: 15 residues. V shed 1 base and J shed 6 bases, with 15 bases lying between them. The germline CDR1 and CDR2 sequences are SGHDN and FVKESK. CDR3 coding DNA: TGTGCCAGCAGCCAAGGTGGCAGGCCCTTTGATGGCTACACCTTC. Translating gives CASSQGGRPFDGYTF.

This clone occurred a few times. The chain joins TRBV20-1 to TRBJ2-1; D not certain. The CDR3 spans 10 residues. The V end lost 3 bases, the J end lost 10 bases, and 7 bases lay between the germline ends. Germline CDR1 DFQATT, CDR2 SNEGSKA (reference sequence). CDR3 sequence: CSASAKEQFF. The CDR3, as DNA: TGCAGTGCTAGTGCTAAGGAGCAGTTCTTC.

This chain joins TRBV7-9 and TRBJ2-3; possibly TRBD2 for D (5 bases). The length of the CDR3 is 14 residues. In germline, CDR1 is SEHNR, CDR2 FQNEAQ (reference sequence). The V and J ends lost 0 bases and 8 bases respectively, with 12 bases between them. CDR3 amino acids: CASSLARVQGTQYF. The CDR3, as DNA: TGTGCCAGCAGCTTAGCGCGGGTCCAAGGTACGCAGTATTTT.

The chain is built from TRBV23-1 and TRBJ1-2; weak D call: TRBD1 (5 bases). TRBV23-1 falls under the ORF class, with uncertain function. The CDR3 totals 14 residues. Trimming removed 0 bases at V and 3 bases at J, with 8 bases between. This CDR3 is CASSQSGRDYGYTF. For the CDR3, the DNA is TGCGCCAGCAGTCAATCGGGCAGGGACTATGGCTACACCTTC.

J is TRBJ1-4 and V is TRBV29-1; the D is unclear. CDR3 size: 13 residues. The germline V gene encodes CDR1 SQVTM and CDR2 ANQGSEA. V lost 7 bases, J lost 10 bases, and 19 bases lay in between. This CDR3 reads CSAGDSYKAKLFF. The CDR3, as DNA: TGCAGCGCCGGCGACTCATATAAGGCAAAACTGTTTTTT. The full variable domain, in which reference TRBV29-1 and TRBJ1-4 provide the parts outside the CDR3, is SAVISQKPSRDICQRGTSLTIQCQVDSQVTMMFWYRQQPGQSLTLIATANQGSEATYESGFVIDKFPISRPNLTFSTLTVSNMSPEDSSIYLCSAGDSYKAKLFFGSGTQLSVL.

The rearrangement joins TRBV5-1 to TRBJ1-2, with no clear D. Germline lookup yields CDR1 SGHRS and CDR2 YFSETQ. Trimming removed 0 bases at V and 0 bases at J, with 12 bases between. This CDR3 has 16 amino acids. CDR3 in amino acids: CASSLVQSSANYGYTF. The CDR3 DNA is TGCGCCAGCAGCTTGGTACAGTCCTCAGCTAACTATGGCTACACCTTC.

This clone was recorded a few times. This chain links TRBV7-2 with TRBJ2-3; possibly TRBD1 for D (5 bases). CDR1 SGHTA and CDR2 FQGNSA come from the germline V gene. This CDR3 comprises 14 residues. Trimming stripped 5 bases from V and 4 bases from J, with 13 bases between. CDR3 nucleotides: TGTGCCAGCAGCCCGGAGTGGGGCGCAGATACGCAGTATTTT. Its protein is CASSPEWGADTQYF.

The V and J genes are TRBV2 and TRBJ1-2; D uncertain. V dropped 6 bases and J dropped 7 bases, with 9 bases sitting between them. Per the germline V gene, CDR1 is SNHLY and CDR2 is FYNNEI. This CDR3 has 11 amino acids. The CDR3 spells CASSVGGGYTF. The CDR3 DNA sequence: TGTGCCAGCAGCGTGGGAGGTGGCTACACCTTC.

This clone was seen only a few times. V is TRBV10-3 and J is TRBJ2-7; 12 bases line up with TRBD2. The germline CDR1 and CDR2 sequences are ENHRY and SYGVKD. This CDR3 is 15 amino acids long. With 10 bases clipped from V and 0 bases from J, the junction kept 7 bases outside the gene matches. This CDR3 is CASGGLAGSSYEQYF. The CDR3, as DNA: TGTGCCAGCGGGGGACTAGCGGGTAGCTCCTACGAGCAGTACTTC.